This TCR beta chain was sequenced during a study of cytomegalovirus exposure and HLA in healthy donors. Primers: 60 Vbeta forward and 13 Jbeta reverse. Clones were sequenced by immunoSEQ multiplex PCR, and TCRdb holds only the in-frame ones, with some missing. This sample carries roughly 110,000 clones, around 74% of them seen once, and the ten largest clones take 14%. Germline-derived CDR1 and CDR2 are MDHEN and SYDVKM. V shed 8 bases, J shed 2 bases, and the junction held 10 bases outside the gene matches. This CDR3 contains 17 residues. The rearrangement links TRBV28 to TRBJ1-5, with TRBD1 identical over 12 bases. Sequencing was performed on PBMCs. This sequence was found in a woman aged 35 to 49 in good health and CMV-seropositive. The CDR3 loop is CASGIGTGGARNQPQHF. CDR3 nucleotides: TGTGCCAGCGGAATCGGGACAGGGGGCGCTCGCAATCAGCCCCAGCATTTT.